This T cell receptor (beta chain) was retrieved from a study of PD-1 blockade in classical Hodgkin lymphoma. In regard to this clone: Its antigen remains unknown.

Germline loops: CDR1 SGHRS, CDR2 YFSETQ. The V end lost 4 bases, the J end lost 5 bases, and 12 bases lay between the germline ends. The CDR3 contains 13 residues. Whole-study results and caveats: By C4D1 there was a significant rise in CD4+ TCR diversity but not in CD8+ TCR diversity. Repertoire differences have undefined causes, possibly disease activity or prior therapy. Complete responders entered with baseline diversity on par with newly diagnosed patients, the results showed.

The data were produced by immunoSEQ multiplex PCR, yet TCRdb's version contains in-frame clones alone and is incomplete. The sample records about 64,000 clones, around 90% being singletons. The time point was: cycle 4 day 1 (C4D1), after about 6 weeks of nivolumab. Brentuximab vedotin exposure varied among the patients, all of whom had relapsed after autologous stem cell transplantation. Relapsed/refractory classical Hodgkin lymphoma patients had complete, partial or progressive responses. The sample here was peripheral blood mononuclear cells (PBMCs), taken before the fourth cycle of nivolumab. This sequence joins TRBV5-1 and TRBJ1-2, with D possibly being TRBD1 (6 bases). The receptor's source is a human donor with classical Hodgkin lymphoma. The CDR3 loop reads CASSPGTPYGYTF. CDR3 nucleotide sequence: TGCGCCAGCAGCCCCGGGACACCGTATGGCTACACCTTC.